This T cell receptor beta chain comes out of a study of resident and recirculating memory T cells in vitiligo. Across the study: Genomic DNA was extracted from whole homogenized samples, with no cell sorting.

The protocol was immunoSEQ multiplex PCR, while the TCRdb copy is restricted to in-frame clones and leaves out a portion. The sample contains more than 35,000 clones, roughly 91% of which appear only once. The V end was cut by 1 base, the J end by 9 bases, with 4 bases between. CDR1 SEHNR and CDR2 FQNEAQ come from the germline V gene (reference sequence). The CDR3 length is 11 residues. The receptor was derived from a male donor with vitiligo. The chain is built from TRBV7-9 and TRBJ1-5; D gene uncertain. The sample taken for sequencing was blood. This CDR3 reads CASSLGGPQHF. As DNA, the CDR3 is TGTGCCAGCAGCTTAGGAGGGCCCCAGCATTTT. Full variable domain (rest looked up from reference TRBV7-9 and TRBJ1-5): DTGVSQNPRHKITKRGQNVTFRCDPISEHNRLYWYRQTLGQGPEFLTYFQNEAQLEKSRLLSDRFSAERPKGSFSTLEIQRTEQGDSAMYLCASSLGGPQHFGDGTRLSIL.